This TCR beta chain was documented in a study of blood T cell repertoires in COVID-19. Assay: immunoSEQ multiplex PCR; the TCRdb copy retains only in-frame clones and omits some. In the table there are approximately 390,000 clones, 88% of which are singletons. Participants reported their clinical history, and cohort assignment relied on those reports. Germline CDR1 reads LGHNT; CDR2 reads FRNRAP. J gave up 0 bases and V 5 bases, and 9 bases lay outside the gene matches. The CDR3 extends over 17 amino acids. This sequence was found in a woman aged 40 to 49 with acute COVID-19. The rearrangement links TRBV12-5 to TRBJ1-3, with TRBD1 matching over 8 bases. Sequenced material: PBMCs or T cells enriched from blood (not recorded which). The CDR3 DNA sequence: TGTGCTAGTGGTCTAAGGACAGGGACAGTCTCTGGAAACACCATATATTTT. Residues: CASGLRTGTVSGNTIYF.